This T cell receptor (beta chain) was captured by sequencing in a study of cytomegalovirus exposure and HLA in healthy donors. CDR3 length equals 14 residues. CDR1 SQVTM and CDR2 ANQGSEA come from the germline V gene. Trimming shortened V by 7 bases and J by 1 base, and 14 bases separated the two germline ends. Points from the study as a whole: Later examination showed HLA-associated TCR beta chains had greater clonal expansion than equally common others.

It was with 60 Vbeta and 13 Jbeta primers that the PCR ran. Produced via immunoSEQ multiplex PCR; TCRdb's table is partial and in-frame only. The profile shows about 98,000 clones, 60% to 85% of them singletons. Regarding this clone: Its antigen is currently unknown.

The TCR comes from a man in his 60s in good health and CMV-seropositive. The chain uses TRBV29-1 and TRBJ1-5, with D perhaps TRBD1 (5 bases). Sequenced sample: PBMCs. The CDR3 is CSAQGAGSNQPQHF. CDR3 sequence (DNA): TGCAGCGCCCAAGGGGCAGGGAGCAATCAGCCCCAGCATTTT.